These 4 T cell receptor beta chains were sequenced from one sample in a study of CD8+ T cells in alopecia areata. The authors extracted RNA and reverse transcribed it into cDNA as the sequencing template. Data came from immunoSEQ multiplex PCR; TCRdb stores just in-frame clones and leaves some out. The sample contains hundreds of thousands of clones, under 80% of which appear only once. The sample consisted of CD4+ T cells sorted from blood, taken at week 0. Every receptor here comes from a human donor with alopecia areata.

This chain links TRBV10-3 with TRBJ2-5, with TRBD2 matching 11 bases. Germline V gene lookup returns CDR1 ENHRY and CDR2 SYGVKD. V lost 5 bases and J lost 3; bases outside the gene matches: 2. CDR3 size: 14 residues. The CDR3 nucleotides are TGTGCCATCAGTACTAGCGGGGGCGAAGAGACCCAGTACTTC. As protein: CAISTSGGEETQYF.

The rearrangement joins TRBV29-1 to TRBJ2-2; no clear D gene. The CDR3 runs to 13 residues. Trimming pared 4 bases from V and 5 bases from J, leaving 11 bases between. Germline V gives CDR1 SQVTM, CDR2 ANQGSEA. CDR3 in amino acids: CSVAGRVTGELFF. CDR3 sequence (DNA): TGCAGCGTTGCCGGACGTGTAACCGGGGAGCTGTTTTTT.

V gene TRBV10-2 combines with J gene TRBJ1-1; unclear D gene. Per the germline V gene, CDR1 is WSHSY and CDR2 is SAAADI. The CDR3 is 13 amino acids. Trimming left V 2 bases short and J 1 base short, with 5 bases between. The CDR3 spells CASSEGRNTEAFF. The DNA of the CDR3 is TGCGCCAGCAGTGAGGGCAGGAACACTGAAGCTTTCTTT.

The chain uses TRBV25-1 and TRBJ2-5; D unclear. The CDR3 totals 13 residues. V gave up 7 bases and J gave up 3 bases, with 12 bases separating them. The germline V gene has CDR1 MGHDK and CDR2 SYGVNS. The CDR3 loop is CASNPPSEETQYF. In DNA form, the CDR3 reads TGTGCCAGCAACCCCCCAAGCGAAGAGACCCAGTACTTC.